One T cell receptor (beta chain) is described in this entry. The CDR3 spans 13 residues. Trimming pared 1 base from V and 3 bases from J, leaving 9 bases between. Germline V gene lookup returns CDR1 SQVTM and CDR2 ANQGSEA. These data come from a study of blood T cell repertoires in COVID-19. The assay was immunoSEQ multiplex PCR, and TCRdb's table has in-frame clones only and misses some. In the table there are about 190,000 clones, about 88% of which are singletons. The rearrangement uses TRBV29-1 and TRBJ1-1, with TRBD1 as a possible D gene (5 bases). This receptor was obtained from a middle-aged woman who had recovered from COVID-19. The sequenced sample consisted of peripheral blood. In DNA, the CDR3 is TGCAGCGTTGAAGTGACAGAAGACACTGAAGCTTTCTTT. This gives the protein CSVEVTEDTEAFF.